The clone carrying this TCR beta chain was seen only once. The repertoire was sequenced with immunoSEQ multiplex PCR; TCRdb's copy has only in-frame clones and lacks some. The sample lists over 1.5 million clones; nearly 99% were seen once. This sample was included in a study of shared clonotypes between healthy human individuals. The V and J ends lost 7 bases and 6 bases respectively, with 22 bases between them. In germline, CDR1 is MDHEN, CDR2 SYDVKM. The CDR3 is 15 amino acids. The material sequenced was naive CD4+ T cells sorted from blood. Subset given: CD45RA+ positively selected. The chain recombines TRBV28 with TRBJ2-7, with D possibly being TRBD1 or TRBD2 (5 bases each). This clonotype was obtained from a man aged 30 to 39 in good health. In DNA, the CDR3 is TGTGCCAGCACCCCACTCGGGGCCCCGATCAGCGAGCAGTACTTC. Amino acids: CASTPLGAPISEQYF. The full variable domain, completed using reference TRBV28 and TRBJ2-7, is DVKVTQSSRYLVKRTGEKVFLECVQDMDHENMFWYRQDPGLGLRLIYFSYDVKMKEKGDIPEGYSVSREKKERFSLILESASTNQTSMYLCASTPLGAPISEQYFGPGTRLTVT.